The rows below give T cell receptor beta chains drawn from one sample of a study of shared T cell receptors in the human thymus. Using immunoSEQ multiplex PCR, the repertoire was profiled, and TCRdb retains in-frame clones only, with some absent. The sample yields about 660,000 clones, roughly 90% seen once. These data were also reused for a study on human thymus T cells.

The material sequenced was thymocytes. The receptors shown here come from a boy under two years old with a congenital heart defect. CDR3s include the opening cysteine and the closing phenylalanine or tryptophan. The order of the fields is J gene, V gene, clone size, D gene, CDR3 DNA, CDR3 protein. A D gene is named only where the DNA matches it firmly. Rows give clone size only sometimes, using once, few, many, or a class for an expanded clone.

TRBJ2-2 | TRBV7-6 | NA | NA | TGTGCCAGCAGCTTAGCCCCGGACACCTACACCGGGGAGCTGTTTTTT | CASSLAPDTYTGELFF
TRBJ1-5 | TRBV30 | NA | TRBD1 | TGTGCCTGGAGTGAAGCAGGGGGCCCTTATCAGCCCCAGCATTTT | CAWSEAGGPYQPQHF
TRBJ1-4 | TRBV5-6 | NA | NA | TGTGCCAGCAGCCCTCGACAGAGTAATGAAAAACTGTTTTTT | CASSPRQSNEKLFF
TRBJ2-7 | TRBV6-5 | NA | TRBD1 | TGTGCCAGCACCTACGTTCACAGGGGCCTCTACGAGCAGTACTTC | CASTYVHRGLYEQYF
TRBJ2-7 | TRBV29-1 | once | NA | TGCAGCGTTGGACAGTCCTACGAGCAGTACTTC | CSVGQSYEQYF
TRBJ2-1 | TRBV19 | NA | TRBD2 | TGTGCCAGTAGTATCCTCCCGGGACTAGACCACAATGAGCAGTTCTTC | CASSILPGLDHNEQFF
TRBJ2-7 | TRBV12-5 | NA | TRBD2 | TGTGCTAGTGGCAGTAGCGGGAGCTACGAGCAGTACTTC | CASGSSGSYEQYF
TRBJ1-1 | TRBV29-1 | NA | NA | TGCAGCGTTGATATAAGGGAGGAGAACACTGAAGCTTTCTTT | CSVDIREENTEAFF
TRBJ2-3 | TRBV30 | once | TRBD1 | TGTGCCTGGAGTGCTTACAGGGGGCAGGGAACAGATACGCAGTATTTT | CAWSAYRGQGTDTQYF
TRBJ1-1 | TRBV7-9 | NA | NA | TGTGCCCTTCAGAGGGCCTCCGATGAAGCTTTCTTT | CALQRASDEAFF
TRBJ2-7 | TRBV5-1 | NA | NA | TGCGCCAGCAGCTTGGAGGGGCTAGTTCTCCTCCACGAGCAGTACTTC | CASSLEGLVLLHEQYF
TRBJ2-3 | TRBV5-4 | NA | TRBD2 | TGTGCCAGCAGCTCGGACGGACTAGCGGGAGGTGATACGCAGTATTTT | CASSSDGLAGGDTQYF
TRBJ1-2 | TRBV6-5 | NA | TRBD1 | TGTGCCAGCGGGACAGTTTATGGCTACACCTTC | CASGTVYGYTF
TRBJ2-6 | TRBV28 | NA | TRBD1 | TGTGCCAGCAGTTTGAGGCTCAGGGGGCCCTCTGGGGCCAACGTCCTGACTTTC | CASSLRLRGPSGANVLTF
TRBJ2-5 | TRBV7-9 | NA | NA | TGTGCCAGCAGCTCAAGGACTGGTTGGCAAGAGACCCAGTACTTC | CASSSRTGWQETQYF
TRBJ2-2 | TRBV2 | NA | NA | TGTGCCAGCAGTGAAGCGCTTAGGTCTGGAGCGAACGCCGGGGAGCTGTTTTTT | CASSEALRSGANAGELFF
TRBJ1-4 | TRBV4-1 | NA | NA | TGCGCCAGCAGCCAAGTCGGGGTGAGGACTAGAAATGAAAAACTGTTTTTT | CASSQVGVRTRNEKLFF
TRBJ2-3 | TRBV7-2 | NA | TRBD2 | TGTGCCAGCAGCCCACAGACTAGCGGGAGGGAGACAGATACGCAGTATTTT | CASSPQTSGRETDTQYF
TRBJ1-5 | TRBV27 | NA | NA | TGTGCCAGCAGTTTAGTAACAGGGAGCAATCAGCCCCAGCATTTT | CASSLVTGSNQPQHF
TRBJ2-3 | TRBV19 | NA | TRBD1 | TGTGCCAGTAGTATAGGAGACAGGGGGACCTGGACAGATACGCAGTATTTT | CASSIGDRGTWTDTQYF
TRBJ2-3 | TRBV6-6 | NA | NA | TGTGCCAGCAGTAATAGTCACACGCAGTATTTT | CASSNSHTQYF
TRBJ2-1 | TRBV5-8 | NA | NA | TGTGCCAGCAGCTTGGTAGTGTATAATGAGCAGTTCTTC | CASSLVVYNEQFF
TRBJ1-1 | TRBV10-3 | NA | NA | TGTGCCATCAGTGAGGACAGGAAGGGAGCTTTCTTT | CAISEDRKGAFF
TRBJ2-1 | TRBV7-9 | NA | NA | TGTGCCAGCAGCTCAGGTAACTACAATGAGCAGTTCTTC | CASSSGNYNEQFF
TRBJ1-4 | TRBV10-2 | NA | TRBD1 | TGCGCCAGCAGTGGGAGTCCGGGACAGGGTGTTATTGCAACTAATGAAAAACTGTTTTTT | CASSGSPGQGVIATNEKLFF
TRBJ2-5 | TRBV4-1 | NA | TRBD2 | TGCGCCAGCAGCCAAGATCTTACTAGCGGGATCCAAGAGACCCAGTACTTC | CASSQDLTSGIQETQYF
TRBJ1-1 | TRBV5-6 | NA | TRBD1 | TGTGCCAGCAGCACTGGGACAGGAGTGAACACTGAAGCTTTCTTT | CASSTGTGVNTEAFF
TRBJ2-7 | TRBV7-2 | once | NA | TGTGCCAGCAGCTCCGCGAGGGCCTACGAGCAGTACTTC | CASSSARAYEQYF
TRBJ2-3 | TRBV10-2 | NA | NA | TGCGCCAGCAGTGGGCGGGGTAGCACAGATACGCAGTATTTT | CASSGRGSTDTQYF
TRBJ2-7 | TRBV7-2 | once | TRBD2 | TGTGCCAGCAGTCCCCGTCTCCTAGCGGGAGTTGATGAGCAGTACTTC | CASSPRLLAGVDEQYF
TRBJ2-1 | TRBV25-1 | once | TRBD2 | TGTGCCAGCACCGACCCGGGACTAGCGGGAGATGAGCAGTTCTTC | CASTDPGLAGDEQFF
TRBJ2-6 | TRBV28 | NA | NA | TGTGCCAGCACCCCCCCCGGGACTGGGGCCAACGTCCTGACTTTC | CASTPPGTGANVLTF
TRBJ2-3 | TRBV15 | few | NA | TGTGCCACCAGCAGAGCTTGGGGGGGCTTCACAGATACGCAGTATTTT | CATSRAWGGFTDTQYF
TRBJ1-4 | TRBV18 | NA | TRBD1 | TGTGCCAGCTCACCGGGACAGGGAACGAGAGAAAAACTGTTTTTT | CASSPGQGTREKLFF
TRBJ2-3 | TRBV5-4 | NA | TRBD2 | TGTGCCAGCAGCGAAACCGGGACTAGCGGGAGGGCCGTATTCTCAGATACGCAGTATTTT | CASSETGTSGRAVFSDTQYF
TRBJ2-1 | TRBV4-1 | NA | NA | TGCGCCAGCAGCCCCGGGGATGAGCAGTTCTTC | CASSPGDEQFF
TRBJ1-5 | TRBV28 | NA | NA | TGTGCCAGCAGCCAGGATATTTATCAGCCCCAGCATTTT | CASSQDIYQPQHF
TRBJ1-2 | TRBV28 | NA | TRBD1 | TGTGCCAGCAGTCCCGGGGCAGGGGGAAACTATGGCTACACCTTC | CASSPGAGGNYGYTF
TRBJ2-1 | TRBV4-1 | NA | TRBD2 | TGCGCCAGCAGCCAACCCCATTTGTGTAGCGGGATTAACAATGAGCAGTTCTTC | CASSQPHLCSGINNEQFF
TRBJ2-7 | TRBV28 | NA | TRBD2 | TGTGCCAGCAGTGAAAGCCCCGACTCCGGGACTAGCGGGAGTATCGCCTACGAGCAGTACTTC | CASSESPDSGTSGSIAYEQYF
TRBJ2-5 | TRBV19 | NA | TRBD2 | TGTGCCAGTAGTATAGGAGCGGGAGGGGGAAAGACCCAGTACTTC | CASSIGAGGGKTQYF
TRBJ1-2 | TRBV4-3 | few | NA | TGCGCCAGCAGCTTCAGGGAAGGTGGCTACACCTTC | CASSFREGGYTF
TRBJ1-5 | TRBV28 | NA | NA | TGTGCCAGCAGTTTTCCGCTACGACCCGAGGGCCCGCTTTACTATAGCAATCAGCCCCAGCATTTT | CASSFPLRPEGPLYYSNQPQHF
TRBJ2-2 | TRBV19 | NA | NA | TGTGCCAGTAGTATACGTGGGGAAGGGGAAATTGTCGGGGAGCTGTTTTTT | CASSIRGEGEIVGELFF
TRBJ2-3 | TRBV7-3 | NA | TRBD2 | TGTGCCAGCAGCCCCCATTCCCGACTAGCGGGAGGCAGCACAGATACGCAGTATTTT | CASSPHSRLAGGSTDTQYF
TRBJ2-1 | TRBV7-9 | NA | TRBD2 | TGTGCCAGCAGCTTAGCGCGGGCGGGAGGTTGGAATGAGCAGTTCTTC | CASSLARAGGWNEQFF
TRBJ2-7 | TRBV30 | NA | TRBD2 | TGTGCCTGGAGTGTCGGAGGACTAGCGGGAACGCCTCCCTACGAGCAGTACTTC | CAWSVGGLAGTPPYEQYF
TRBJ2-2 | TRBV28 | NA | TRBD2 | TGTGCCAGCGGACCTACTAGCGGGGTAAACACCGGGGAGCTGTTTTTT | CASGPTSGVNTGELFF
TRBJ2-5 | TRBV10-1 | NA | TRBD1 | TGCGCCAGCACCCTTGACAGGGGAGGTCAAGAGACCCAGTACTTC | CASTLDRGGQETQYF
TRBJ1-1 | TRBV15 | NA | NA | TGTGCCACCAGCAGAGATTTGCCAGGGCTGAACACTGAAGCTTTCTTT | CATSRDLPGLNTEAFF
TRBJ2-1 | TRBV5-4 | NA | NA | TGTGCCAGCAGCCCGGGAGAATCGGGCAATGAGCAGTTCTTC | CASSPGESGNEQFF
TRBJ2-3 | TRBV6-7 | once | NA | TGTGCCAGCAGTGAGAGGGAGTTGGGCACAGATACGCAGTATTTT | CASSERELGTDTQYF